Presented here are 32 T cell receptor beta chains from one specimen sequenced in a study of metastatic and nonmetastatic thyroid tumors. Using MiXCR, TCRdb reanalyzed the PCR reads. The table has about 21,000 clones, approximately 30% seen once. Among the patients, none had received any treatment before thyroid surgery. The sample comprised blood. The receptors originated from a female donor with papillary thyroid cancer or a benign thyroid nodule (not recorded which). Some clones in this sample may be carry-over from other donors' samples.

This clone came up many times. This rearrangement joins TRBV2 to TRBJ2-3; TRBD2 is a possible D gene (6 bases). CDR1 is SNHLY, CDR2 FYNNEI, per germline. The V end was cut by 3 bases, the J end by 0 bases, with 13 bases between. The CDR3 loop spans 16 amino acids. For the CDR3, the DNA is TGTGCCAGCAGTGACGAGCGGGCCCCGAGCACAGATACGCAGTATTTT. Translation gives CASSDERAPSTDTQYF.

The chain couples TRBV4-1 to TRBJ2-2, with D possibly being TRBD1 (6 bases). V was trimmed by 4 bases and J by 6 bases, leaving 15 bases between them. Per germline, CDR1 MGHRA and CDR2 YSYEKL. The CDR3 spans 15 residues. The CDR3 DNA reads as TGCGCCAGCAGCCGGACAGAAAACACCCCCGGGGAGCTGTTTTTT. It translates to CASSRTENTPGELFF.

The genes are TRBV5-1 and TRBJ2-7, with TRBD2 matching over 12 bases. Germline trimming cut 2 bases from V and 2 bases from J; bases unmatched to any gene: 11. The germline V gene has CDR1 SGHRS and CDR2 YFSETQ. The CDR3 totals 18 residues. Here the CDR3 DNA reads TGCGCCAGCAGCTTCACGGCTAGCGGGAGGGAAACTACCTACGAGCAGTACTTC. It codes for CASSFTASGRETTYEQYF.

This clone has a single count. Sequence at one end of the junction differs from germline and may be a read error. The rearrangement joins TRBV6-2 or TRBV6-3 to TRBJ2-1; the D is unclear. Germline V lookup: CDR1 MNHEY, CDR2 SVGEGT. The length of the CDR3 is 13 residues. This CDR3 reads CASSYVSYNEHYF. The CDR3 nucleotides read TGTGCCAGCAGTTACGTCTCATACAATGAGCACTACTTC.

In its sample, this clone was seen many times. The rearrangement joins TRBV3-1 to TRBJ2-2; 8 bases are a match to TRBD1. This CDR3 is 17 amino acids long. The V and J ends lost 4 bases and 1 base, in that order; junction bases with no gene match: 8. In germline, CDR1 is LGHDT, CDR2 YNNKEL (reference sequence). Here the CDR3 DNA reads TGTGCCAGCAGCCGATACCGGGACAGGAAGAACACCGGGGAGCTGTTTTTT. It translates to CASSRYRDRKNTGELFF. Full variable domain (outside the CDR3, taken from reference TRBV3-1 and TRBJ2-2): DTAVSQTPKYLVTQMGNDKSIKCEQNLGHDTMYWYKQDSKKFLKIMFSYNNKELIINETVPNRFSPKSPDKAHLNLHINSLELGDSAVYFCASSRYRDRKNTGELFFGEGSRLTVL.

This clone occurred many times. This chain connects TRBV28 to TRBJ2-2; D remains ambiguous. Deletions cut 4 bases from V and 1 base from J, with 7 bases between. This CDR3 comprises 14 residues. Germline V gene data show CDR1 as MDHEN and CDR2 as SYDVKM. The CDR3 coding sequence is TGTGCCAGCAGTTCGCTAAGGAACACCGGGGAGCTGTTTTTT. This gives the protein CASSSLRNTGELFF.

The rearrangement joins TRBV11-3 to TRBJ1-2; D is unresolved. Trimming left V 0 bases short and J 5 bases short, with 13 bases between. Germline-derived CDR1 and CDR2 are SGHNT and YENEEA. The CDR3 consists of 15 residues. CDR3 in DNA: TGTGCCAGCAGCTTAGATGGGTTTTCGGATTATGGCTACACCTTC. Its protein is CASSLDGFSDYGYTF.

Only a few counts were recorded for this clone. A clone one base away is much larger, so this may be a read error. The chain is built from TRBV10-1 and TRBJ2-1; a possible D gene is TRBD1 (6 bases). Germline assignment: CDR1 WNHNN and CDR2 SYGVQD (reference sequence). The CDR3 length is 13 residues. The DNA for the CDR3 is TGCGCCAGCAGTCAGGGGACCTACGATGAGCAGTTCTTC. The encoded protein is CASSQGTYDEQFF.

In its sample, this clone was seen many times. This chain connects TRBV30 to TRBJ2-1, with 7 bases fitting TRBD2. Germline-derived CDR1 and CDR2 are GTSNPN and SVGIG (reference sequence). The CDR3 covers 15 residues. V was clipped by 3 bases and J by 4 bases; unmatched bases: 9. DNA of the CDR3: TGTGCCTGGAGAATGGCGGGAGCAATGTACAATGAGCAGTTCTTC. Residues: CAWRMAGAMYNEQFF. Full variable domain (missing parts from reference TRBV30 and TRBJ2-1): SQTIHQWPATLVQPVGSPLSLECTVEGTSNPNLYWYRQAAGRGLQLLFYSVGIGQISSEVPQNLSASRPQDRQFILSSKKLLLSDSGFYLCAWRMAGAMYNEQFFGPGTRLTVL.

The sample holds many counts of this clone. This rearrangement joins TRBV4-3 to TRBJ2-1; D possibly corresponds to TRBD1 (6 bases). The germline V gene has CDR1 LGHNA and CDR2 YSLEER. With 0 bases removed from V and 6 bases from J, the gap between germline ends came to 12 bases. The CDR3 is made up of 15 amino acids. CDR3 DNA: TGCGCCAGCAGCCAAGACAGGGCAGGGGCCAATGAGCAGTTCTTC. Translating it yields CASSQDRAGANEQFF.

This clone occurred many times. The chain joins TRBV19 to TRBJ1-1; D gene ambiguous. The V and J ends lost 3 bases and 4 bases respectively, with 12 bases between them. From germline, CDR1 is LNHDA and CDR2 SQIVND (reference sequence). This CDR3 has 14 amino acids. Written as DNA, the CDR3 is TGTGCCAGTAGTATGTATTTATGGGGCACTGAAGCTTTCTTT. Its translation: CASSMYLWGTEAFF.

Points on this clone: The CDR3 ends on some other residue instead of the conserved phenylalanine or tryptophan, so this is likely a read error. The DNA is left out, because the CDR3 cannot be placed on it with certainty; the CDR3 is given as TCRdb lists it. The chain joins TRBV6-2 or TRBV6-3 to TRBJ2-5. Germline values: CDR1 MNHEY, CDR2 SVGEGT. Counting both end residues, the CDR3 totals 16 amino acids. The CDR3: CASRYSPSAWEETKYL.

Regarding this clone: One junction end disagrees with the germline gene, perhaps due to a read error. The rearrangement joins TRBV20-1 to TRBJ2-7, with D possibly matching TRBD2 (7 bases). This CDR3 has 14 residues. CDR1 is DFQATT and CDR2 is SNEGSKA in the germline V gene (reference sequence). The CDR3 reads CSSRVGGRGYEQYF. The CDR3 DNA follows: TGCAGTTCTAGAGTTGGGGGGAGGGGGTACGAGCAGTACTTC.

The chain has TRBV30 and TRBJ2-2; D possibly corresponds to TRBD1 (6 bases). In germline, CDR1 is GTSNPN, CDR2 SVGIG (reference sequence). Trimming left V 5 bases short and J 3 bases short, with 16 bases between. There are 15 residues in the CDR3. The CDR3 is CAWRRWGQDTGELFF. The DNA for the CDR3 is TGTGCCTGGCGCCGCTGGGGGCAGGACACCGGGGAGCTGTTTTTT.

This clone was seen repeatedly, ten times or more. The CDR3 here is CASSLTSIADTQYF. For the CDR3, the DNA is TGTGCCAGCAGCTTAACTAGCATCGCAGATACGCAGTATTTT. The rearrangement uses TRBV5-6 and TRBJ2-3, with D possibly being TRBD2 (6 bases). Germline values: CDR1 SGHDT, CDR2 YYEEEE. The CDR3 runs 14 residues. The ends were cut back, 2 bases at V and 4 bases at J, with 11 bases in the middle.

This clone has at least ten counts. The chain employs TRBV5-6 and TRBJ1-1; TRBD1 might be the D (5 bases). CDR1 is SGHDT, CDR2 YYEEEE, per germline. The ends were cut back, 0 bases at V and 8 bases at J, with 11 bases in the middle. The CDR3 runs to 13 residues. The CDR3 here is CASSLADWGEAFF. In DNA form, the CDR3 reads TGTGCCAGCAGCTTGGCCGATTGGGGCGAAGCTTTCTTT.

This clone came up many times. The chain is built from TRBV5-5 and TRBJ1-1; TRBD1 aligns across 7 bases. The CDR3 covers 15 residues. CDR1 and CDR2 from the germline V gene are SGHKS and YYEKEE (reference sequence). The ends lost 0 bases at V and 3 bases at J; junction bases unmatched: 5. CDR3 sequence (DNA): TGTGCCAGCAGCTTGGGTTCAACAGGGGACACTGAAGCTTTCTTT. Amino acid sequence: CASSLGSTGDTEAFF. The full variable domain, with the rest looked up from reference TRBV5-5 and TRBJ1-1, is DAGVTQSPTHLIKTRGQQVTLRCSPISGHKSVSWYQQVLGQGPQFIFQYYEKEERGRGNFPDRFSARQFPNYSSELNVNALLLGDSALYLCASSLGSTGDTEAFFGQGTRLTVV.

CDR3 nucleotide sequence: TGTGCCTGGAGTGTAGTCGATGAGACCCAGTACTTC. Its translation is CAWSVVDETQYF. The chain is built from TRBV30 and TRBJ2-5, with no clear D. The V end lost 0 bases, the J end lost 5 bases, and 7 bases lay between the germline ends. The V gene's germline CDR1 is GTSNPN and CDR2 SVGIG (reference sequence). This CDR3 comprises 12 residues.

The chain's CDR3 is CASSSLADSYNEQFF. The CDR3 DNA is TGTGCCAGCAGTTCTCTAGCGGACTCCTACAATGAGCAGTTCTTC. This chain links TRBV12-3 or TRBV12-4 with TRBJ2-1; TRBD2 aligns across 7 bases. The CDR3 has 15 residues. V lost 4 bases to trimming and J lost 0 bases; unmatched junction nucleotides: 3.

The table lists this clone with many counts. The chain employs TRBV3-2 and TRBJ1-5. TRBV3-2 is a recognized pseudogene. The CDR3 length is 20 residues. In DNA form, the CDR3 reads TGTGCCAGCAGCCAAGGTCAGATTTCTGCGGGAGGGTATAGCAATCAGCCCCAGCATTTT. Translation gives CASSQGQISAGGYSNQPQHF.

This clone has ten or more counts. Written as DNA, the CDR3 is TGTGCCAGCGGACGAGGGGTACGGGAGACCCAGTACTTC. It is translated as CASGRGVRETQYF. The rearrangement joins TRBV7-2 to TRBJ2-5; D is tentatively TRBD1 or TRBD2 (5 bases each). Germline V gene lookup returns CDR1 SGHTA and CDR2 FQGNSA. The CDR3 loop spans 13 amino acids. V gave up 8 bases and J gave up 5 bases, with 15 bases separating them.

This clone was counted at least ten times. This may come from a read error, since a much larger clone is one base off. Likely a read error: the CDR3 ends without its conserved phenylalanine or tryptophan. V gene TRBV18 combines with J gene TRBJ2-7; no clear D gene. The CDR3 sequence is 14 residues long. CDR1 and CDR2 from the germline V gene are KGHSH and LQKENI. V shed 5 bases and J shed 2 bases, with 13 bases lying between them. The CDR3 is CASSDGLGPYEQYL. In DNA form, the CDR3 reads TGTGCCAGCTCAGACGGGCTCGGGCCCTACGAGCAGTACCTC.

In this sample, this clone turned up a few times. Possible read error: a much larger clone is one base away. The CDR3 bases are TGTGCCAACAGCTTCTTTGAGAATGAGCAGTTCTTC. This encodes CANSFFENEQFF. The V gene is TRBV5-6, the J gene TRBJ2-1; D unclear. The CDR3 is 12 residues long. Per germline, CDR1 SGHDT and CDR2 YYEEEE. The entire variable domain, with the rest obtained from reference TRBV5-6 and TRBJ2-1, is as follows: DAGVTQSPTHLIKTRGQQVTLRCSPKSGHDTVSWYQQALGQGPQFIFQYYEEEERQRGNFPDRFSGHQFPNYSSELNVNALLLGDSALYLCANSFFENEQFFGPGTRLTVL.

The table lists this clone with many counts. The chain uses TRBV3-1 and TRBJ1-5; D is unresolved. The CDR3 length is 10 residues. CDR1 is LGHDT and CDR2 is YNNKEL in the germline V gene (reference sequence). The V end was cut by 3 bases, the J end by 7 bases, with 1 base between. The CDR3 here is CASSQQPQHF. CDR3 in DNA: TGTGCCAGCAGCCAGCAGCCCCAGCATTTT.

This chain uses TRBV19 with TRBJ1-6; D gene uncertain. V lost 3 bases and J 8 bases, leaving 17 bases between the germline ends. The CDR3 runs to 16 residues. CDR1 is LNHDA and CDR2 is SQIVND in the germline V gene (reference sequence). The CDR3 here is CASSIGVQVRYSPLHF. CDR3 coding DNA: TGTGCCAGTAGTATCGGTGTGCAAGTACGGTATTCACCCCTCCACTTT.

This clone has more than one count but fewer than ten. Sequence at one end of the junction differs from germline and may be a read error. This chain connects TRBV7-2 to TRBJ2-7; TRBD2 is a possible D gene (6 bases). There are 13 residues in the CDR3. Germline CDR1 reads SGHTA; CDR2 reads FQGNSA. The CDR3 DNA follows: TGTGCCAGTAGCGGACAAGGCTCCTACGGGCAGTACTTC. This sequence encodes CASSGQGSYGQYF.

The chain has TRBV6-1 and TRBJ1-2; weak D call: TRBD1 (6 bases). The V gene lost 7 bases and the J gene lost 1 base, with 22 bases spanning the gap. CDR1 and CDR2 (germline): MNHNS, SASEGT. This CDR3 has 17 amino acids. CDR3 bases: TGTGCCAGCACTAACGAGCCCAGGGGCCTCCTTAACTATGGCTACACCTTC. This encodes CASTNEPRGLLNYGYTF.

The chain joins TRBV6-2 or TRBV6-3 to TRBJ1-2; D perhaps matches TRBD1 (5 bases). Germline-derived CDR1 and CDR2 are MNHEY and SVGEGT. V was clipped by 5 bases and J by 4 bases, with 8 bases between them. This CDR3 is 12 amino acids long. CDR3 residues: CASSETAYGYTF. CDR3 DNA sequence: TGTGCCAGCAGTGAGACAGCCTATGGCTACACCTTC.

V usage is TRBV18 and J usage is TRBJ1-4; D unclear. V was pared by 3 bases and J by 7 bases, with 9 bases between. Germline CDR1 and CDR2: KGHSH and LQKENI. The CDR3 is made up of 13 amino acids. CDR3 coding DNA: TGTGCCAGCTCACCGCAGAAGAGTGAAAAACTGTTTTTT. Translation gives CASSPQKSEKLFF.

This clone was recorded at least ten times. This sequence joins TRBV28 and TRBJ1-2; no clear D gene. Trimming took off 5 bases at V and 4 bases at J, with 17 bases between the two ends. The germline V gene has CDR1 MDHEN and CDR2 SYDVKM. The CDR3 extends over 15 amino acids. The chain's CDR3 is CASSLQDGASYGYTF. CDR3 nucleotide sequence: TGTGCCAGCAGTCTTCAGGACGGAGCTTCCTATGGCTACACCTTC.

This clone is judged medium-sized. This chain links TRBV20-1 with TRBJ2-1, with a weak D call TRBD2 (6 bases). V was pared by 3 bases and J by 0 bases, with 12 bases between. The CDR3 contains 15 residues. Germline CDR1 reads DFQATT; CDR2 reads SNEGSKA (reference sequence). Here the CDR3 DNA reads TGCAGTGCTAGCACGACTAGAGGCTCCTACAATGAGCAGTTCTTC. Its translation is CSASTTRGSYNEQFF.

As to this clone: A much larger clone differs by one base, so this may be a read error. The chain couples TRBV29-1 to TRBJ2-5; D is uncertain. CDR1 SQVTM and CDR2 ANQGSEA come from the germline V gene. V lost 5 bases and J 7 bases, leaving 14 bases between the germline ends. The CDR3 has 12 residues. The CDR3 coding sequence is TGCAGCGTTCCGTGGGCTTCGGGGACCCAGTACTTC. Translating it yields CSVPWASGTQYF.